What follows are 23 T cell receptor beta chains derived from one specimen sequenced in a study of vaccination and CD4 T cells after COVID-19. Treatment defined: approximately 11-day PBMC culture with coronavirus spike peptide pools or control peptides (ViraFEST assay). Sequencing of cultured CD4+ T cell DNA used the Oncomine TCR Beta short-read assay. Via MiXCR, TCRdb re-called the PCR reads, giving one row per CDR3 protein. Of a few thousand distinct CDR3 sequences listed, more than 25% are singletons. These receptors' targets are unknown. Sequences were obtained from CD4+ T cells from blood, cultured in vitro. Every receptor here comes from a human donor who had recovered from COVID-19.

This chain connects TRBV6-1 to TRBJ2-7; D is possibly TRBD1 (6 bases). Germline CDR1 MNHNS, CDR2 SASEGT. The V and J ends lost 5 bases and 3 bases respectively, with 14 bases between them. The CDR3 runs 14 residues. Written as DNA, the CDR3 is TGTGCCAGCAGTCTTACAGGGCAGGGCTACGAGCAGTACTTC. Protein: CASSLTGQGYEQYF.

The chain couples TRBV10-3 to TRBJ1-1; 7 nucleotides match TRBD1. Germline V gene lookup returns CDR1 ENHRY and CDR2 SYGVKD. The CDR3 spans 13 residues. J gave up 6 bases and V 2 bases, and 3 bases lay outside the gene matches. CDR3 residues: CAISEQTGAEAFF. The CDR3 DNA is TGTGCCATCAGTGAGCAAACAGGGGCTGAAGCTTTCTTT.

The V gene is TRBV27, the J gene TRBJ1-6; no clear D gene. The V gene lost 5 bases and the J gene lost 9 bases, with 14 bases spanning the gap. This CDR3 has 14 amino acids. CDR1 MNHEY and CDR2 SMNVEV come from the germline V gene (reference sequence). The CDR3 coding sequence is TGTGCCAGCAGTCCCCGGCGGGGAGGTTCACCCCTCCACTTT. Protein sequence: CASSPRRGGSPLHF.

The chain uses TRBV10-3 and TRBJ2-5, with unresolved D. Germline CDR1 and CDR2: ENHRY and SYGVKD. The CDR3 runs 13 residues. Between the trimmed V and J ends, which lost 7 bases and 4 bases, there was a span of 13 bases. The CDR3 sequence is CAIKGEVGETQYF. CDR3 DNA sequence: TGTGCCATCAAAGGAGAGGTGGGAGAGACCCAGTACTTC.

The V call is TRBV27, the J call TRBJ2-7; possibly TRBD2 for D (5 bases). Germline values: CDR1 MNHEY, CDR2 SMNVEV (reference sequence). V was pared by 2 bases and J by 1 base, with 15 bases between. There are 16 residues in the CDR3. The CDR3 DNA reads TGTGCCAGCAGTTTAGCGGGTGGCAGCCTTTCCTACGAGCAGTACTTC. Protein product: CASSLAGGSLSYEQYF.

The rearrangement uses TRBV19 and TRBJ1-6; 10 nucleotides line up with TRBD1. The CDR3 sequence is 17 residues long. V was clipped by 6 bases and J by 0 bases; unmatched bases: 5. CDR1 is LNHDA, CDR2 SQIVND, per germline (reference sequence). The CDR3 reads CASRPDRGSSYNSPLHF. CDR3 nucleotides: TGTGCCAGTAGGCCGGACAGGGGGAGCTCCTATAATTCACCCCTCCACTTT.

By proportion, this clonotype is hyperexpanded. This chain uses TRBV12-3 or TRBV12-4 with TRBJ2-5; 14 positions match TRBD2. The CDR3 has 16 amino acids. Unmatched junction bases numbered 6, after V lost 7 bases and J lost 2 bases. CDR3: CASTTGLAGGQETQYF. In DNA form, the CDR3 reads TGTGCCAGCACCACCGGACTAGCGGGGGGACAAGAGACCCAGTACTTC.

CDR3 sequence: CASRPRTGVYNEQFF. DNA for the CDR3: TGTGCCAGCAGGCCCCGGACAGGGGTATACAATGAGCAGTTCTTC. V gene TRBV7-8 combines with J gene TRBJ2-1, with 9 bases matching TRBD1. The CDR3 extends over 15 amino acids. The germline V gene has CDR1 SGHVS and CDR2 FQNEAQ. The V and J ends lost 6 bases and 4 bases, in that order; junction bases with no gene match: 7. The whole variable domain, remainder taken from reference TRBV7-8 and TRBJ2-1, is GAGVSQSPRYKVAKRGQDVALRCDPISGHVSLFWYQQALGQGPEFLTYFQNEAQLDKSGLPSDRFFAERPEGSVSTLKIQRTQQEDSAVYLCASRPRTGVYNEQFFGPGTRLTVL.

The chain carries TRBV19 and TRBJ1-2; D possibly corresponds to TRBD1 (6 bases). The CDR3 loop spans 14 amino acids. The ends were cut back, 9 bases at V and 3 bases at J, with 17 bases in the middle. The V gene's germline CDR1 is LNHDA and CDR2 SQIVND (reference sequence). This CDR3 reads CARKTGSRDYGYTF. In DNA, the CDR3 is TGTGCCAGGAAAACAGGGAGTCGGGACTATGGCTACACCTTC.

This chain uses TRBV6-1 with TRBJ2-1; 11 bases agree with TRBD2. The length of the CDR3 is 14 residues. Germline CDR1 is MNHNS and CDR2 is SASEGT. Germline trimming cut 10 bases from V and 8 bases from J; bases unmatched to any gene: 10. Here the CDR3 reads CATSLTSGGHEQFF. CDR3 DNA sequence: TGTGCCACCTCCCTCACTAGCGGGGGCCATGAGCAGTTCTTC.

This clonotype was recorded a few times. V gene TRBV20-1 combines with J gene TRBJ1-1, with a possible D match to TRBD1 (6 bases). Per the germline V gene, CDR1 is DFQATT and CDR2 is SNEGSKA (reference sequence). The CDR3 sequence is 12 residues long. Written as DNA, the CDR3 is TGCAGCGAGGGGGGGCTGAACACTGAAGCTTTCTTT. Its translation is CSEGGLNTEAFF.

Concerning this clonotype itself: Sequence at one end of the junction differs from germline and may be a read error. The gene calls are TRBV7-2 and TRBJ2-2; 7 nucleotides align to TRBD2. The CDR3 extends over 15 amino acids. Germline V gene data show CDR1 as SGHTA and CDR2 as FQGNSA. The CDR3 is CASQSGDYNTGELLF. CDR3 bases: TGTGCCAGCCAGAGCGGGGACTACAACACCGGGGAGCTGCTTTTT.

This clonotype has a handful of counts. The chain has TRBV20-1 and TRBJ1-5; tentatively, D is TRBD1 (6 bases). The V gene lost 3 bases and the J gene lost 7 bases, with 16 bases spanning the gap. The CDR3 length is 14 residues. Germline values: CDR1 DFQATT, CDR2 SNEGSKA (reference sequence). The CDR3 sequence: CSASATGTRQPQHF. The CDR3 DNA follows: TGCAGTGCTAGCGCTACAGGGACCAGGCAGCCCCAGCATTTT.

V gene TRBV5-1 combines with J gene TRBJ2-5; possibly TRBD1 for D (5 bases). This CDR3 comprises 14 residues. Deletions cut 4 bases from V and 0 bases from J, with 10 bases between. Germline V gene lookup returns CDR1 SGHRS and CDR2 YFSETQ. Written as DNA, the CDR3 is TGCGCCAGCAGCCGAGACAGTAACCAAGAGACCCAGTACTTC. This sequence encodes CASSRDSNQETQYF.

Only a few counts were recorded for this clonotype. The V and J genes are TRBV20-1 and TRBJ1-6, with 9 positions matching TRBD1. The CDR3 has 14 residues. With V trimmed by 6 bases and J by 10 bases, 10 bases remained unmatched. Germline CDR1 reads DFQATT; CDR2 reads SNEGSKA (reference sequence). The CDR3 is CSAFLGQGSSPLHF. The CDR3 nucleotides are TGCAGTGCCTTTCTGGGACAGGGAAGCTCACCCCTCCACTTT.

J is TRBJ1-4 and V is TRBV18; D uncertain. The CDR3 sequence is 14 residues long. The V and J ends lost 2 bases and 0 bases respectively, with 4 bases between them. The germline V gene encodes CDR1 KGHSH and CDR2 LQKENI. CDR3 sequence (DNA): TGTGCCAGCTCACCAGGGGCAACTAATGAAAAACTGTTTTTT. This sequence encodes CASSPGATNEKLFF.

For this clonotype: At one end, the junction sequence differs from germline, possibly due to a read error. The J gene is TRBJ2-7, the V gene TRBV10-3; 8 bases line up with TRBD1. Germline CDR1 reads ENHRY; CDR2 reads SYGVKD. The CDR3 runs 15 residues. This chain's CDR3 is CASSEIGQGPYEQYF. CDR3 in DNA: TGTGCCAGCAGTGAGATAGGACAGGGACCCTACGAGCAGTACTTC.

The genes are TRBV28 and TRBJ1-3; D not resolved. The CDR3 is 13 amino acids. CDR1 MDHEN and CDR2 SYDVKM come from the germline V gene. The V end lost 5 bases, the J end lost 1 base, and 6 bases lay between the germline ends. CDR3 in amino acids: CASSVGSGNTIYF. The DNA for the CDR3 is TGTGCCAGCAGTGTGGGGTCTGGAAACACCATATATTTT.

The rearrangement joins TRBV6-2 or TRBV6-3 to TRBJ2-5, with 12 positions matching TRBD2. This CDR3 is built from 16 residues. The J segment lost 5 bases and the V segment lost 6 bases, leaving 10 bases of the junction unmatched. In germline, CDR1 is MNHEY, CDR2 SVGEGT. The CDR3 DNA follows: TGTGCCAGCAGGATCCCTAGCGGGGGGGAGAGGGAGACCCAGTACTTC. Translated, it gives CASRIPSGGERETQYF.

The chain carries TRBV3-1 and TRBJ2-7; D call uncertain. The CDR3 extends over 12 amino acids. Germline CDR1 and CDR2: LGHDT and YNNKEL (reference sequence). The V gene lost 9 bases and the J gene lost 2 bases, with 11 bases spanning the gap. The CDR3 DNA reads as TGTGCCAGTAGTAGATTAACCTACGAGCAGTACTTC. Translated: CASSRLTYEQYF.

V is TRBV7-3 and J is TRBJ2-3, with 11 bases aligning to TRBD2. The trim removed 5 bases at V and 2 bases at J, leaving 6 bases unmatched. The CDR3 sequence is 16 residues long. Germline lookup yields CDR1 SGHTA and CDR2 FQGTGA. The CDR3 spells CASSKNSGGVTDTQYF. CDR3 nucleotide sequence: TGTGCCAGCAGCAAAAATAGCGGGGGGGTCACAGATACGCAGTATTTT. Looking up the rest from reference TRBV7-3 and TRBJ2-3 gives the full variable domain: GAGVSQTPSNKVTEKGKYVELRCDPISGHTALYWYRQSLGQGPEFLIYFQGTGAADDSGLPNDRFFAVRPEGSVSTLKIQRTERGDSAVYLCASSKNSGGVTDTQYFGPGTRLTVL.

This clonotype showed up just a few times. This rearrangement joins TRBV20-1 to TRBJ2-7; no reliable D call. V was pared by 5 bases and J by 2 bases, with 13 bases between. Germline values: CDR1 DFQATT, CDR2 SNEGSKA (reference sequence). CDR3 length: 13 residues. The CDR3 nucleotides read TGCAGTGCTTCGGGTCCCCTGGCCTACGAGCAGTACTTC. This sequence encodes CSASGPLAYEQYF.

The rearrangement links TRBV19 to TRBJ1-2; D possibly corresponds to TRBD1 (6 bases). CDR1 LNHDA and CDR2 SQIVND come from the germline V gene (reference sequence). The V end lost 3 bases, the J end lost 8 bases, and 13 bases lay between the germline ends. The CDR3 sequence is 13 residues long. The CDR3 nucleotides are TGTGCCAGTAGTATTGATCAGGGGCGAGGCTACACCTTC. Translating it yields CASSIDQGRGYTF.